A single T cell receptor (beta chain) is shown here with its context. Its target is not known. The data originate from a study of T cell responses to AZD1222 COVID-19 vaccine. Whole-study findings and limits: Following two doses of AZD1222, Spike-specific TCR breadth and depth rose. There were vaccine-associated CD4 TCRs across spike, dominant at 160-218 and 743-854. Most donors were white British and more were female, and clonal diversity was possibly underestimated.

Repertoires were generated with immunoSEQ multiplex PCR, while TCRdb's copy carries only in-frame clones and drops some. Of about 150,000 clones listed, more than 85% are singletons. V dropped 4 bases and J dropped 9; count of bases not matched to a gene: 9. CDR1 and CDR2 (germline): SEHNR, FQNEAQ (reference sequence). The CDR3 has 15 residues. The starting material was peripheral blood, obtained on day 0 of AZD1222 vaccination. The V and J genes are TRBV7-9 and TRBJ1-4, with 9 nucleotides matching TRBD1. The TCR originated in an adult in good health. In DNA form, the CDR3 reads TGTGCCAGCAGCTCACGGGACAGGGCCAATCAAAAACTGTTTTTT. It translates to CASSSRDRANQKLFF.